This TCR beta chain was documented in a study of blood T cell repertoires in COVID-19. Background on the study: Donors in the United States, Italy and Spain gave samples during acute or convalescent COVID-19. PBMCs, B-cell-depleted T cells, or T cells were the source of the cDNA or gDNA that made up the material.

Original handling: Cell counts per sample came from amplifying reference gene primers. TCRdb's copy holds only in-frame clones and misses some; the assay was immunoSEQ multiplex PCR. The V and J calls and clone size come from that table; D and trimming were worked out from the DNA. The sample lists fewer than 300,000 clones; 82% were seen once. Germline loops: CDR1 WNHNN, CDR2 SYGVQD (reference sequence). V was trimmed by 8 bases and J by 4 bases, leaving 12 bases between them. This CDR3 comprises 13 residues. Sample: peripheral blood. The chain uses TRBV10-1 and TRBJ2-1; weak D call: TRBD2 (6 bases). The clonotype comes from a woman under 30 with acute or convalescent COVID-19. The CDR3 sequence is CASRRVEYNEQFF. CDR3 coding DNA: TGCGCCAGCCGGAGGGTGGAGTACAATGAGCAGTTCTTC.